The entry below gives a single T cell receptor beta chain sequence along with its context. Its specificity is not known. The study drew the donors from its approximately 110-subject validation cohort, separate from the roughly 670-subject first cohort. The data derive from a study of cytomegalovirus exposure and HLA in healthy donors. Background on the study: The same platform was used for the roughly 130 validation repertoires and the 500 to 700 first-cohort repertoires, a later analysis reported.

Study-wide results and limits: Subsequent analysis found a tendency for first-cohort TCR clusters to co-occur within the 120 or so validation repertoires.

Sequenced by immunoSEQ multiplex PCR; TCRdb stores in-frame clones only, minus some. The top ten hold about 16% of the sample, which has about 180,000 clones, approximately 81% seen once. V gave up 0 bases and J gave up 15 bases, with 12 bases separating them. Germline V gene data show CDR1 as SNHLY and CDR2 as FYNNEI. This CDR3 has 12 residues. This sequence joins TRBV2 and TRBJ2-1; D not resolved. This receptor was identified in a man between 18 and 35 years old in good health and CMV-seropositive. Sequences were obtained from PBMCs. CDR3 coding DNA: TGTGCCAGCAGTGAAGCGCTAGTTGGTACGTTCTTC. Its protein product is CASSEALVGTFF.